This T cell receptor beta chain emerged from a study of T cells after yellow fever vaccination. In the study overall: Preparation used SMART-Seq v4 Ultra Low Input for the low-cell-number fractions.

Whole-study findings and limits: Subsequent booster samples again held most clones from primary vaccination (around 96% CD4, about 85% CD8). Weaker overall, the secondary response nonetheless peaked faster (day 5 versus 15).

A universal primer site and UMIs were added as TCR cDNA was made by 5'RACE template switching. One entry per CDR3 protein results from TCRdb running MiXCR on the 5' RACE reads. The sample carries 300,000 or so distinct CDR3 sequences, about 10% recorded once. This clonotype was detected once. What it binds is not known. An end of the junction does not agree with germline; a read error may underlie this. This CDR3 has 16 residues. Germline V gene sequence: CDR1 SEHNR, CDR2 FQNEAQ (reference sequence). This specimen was CD4+ T cells sorted from PBMCs, taken 5 days after the yellow fever booster vaccination. The genes are TRBV7-9 and TRBJ2-3; the match to TRBD1 covers 9 bases. The sequence came from a man between 18 and 35 years old who received the YFV17D yellow fever vaccine. CDR3 sequence: CASSPLGTGSTDKQYF. For the CDR3, the DNA is TGTGCCAGCAGCCCCTTAGGGACAGGGAGCACAGATAAGCAGTATTTT.